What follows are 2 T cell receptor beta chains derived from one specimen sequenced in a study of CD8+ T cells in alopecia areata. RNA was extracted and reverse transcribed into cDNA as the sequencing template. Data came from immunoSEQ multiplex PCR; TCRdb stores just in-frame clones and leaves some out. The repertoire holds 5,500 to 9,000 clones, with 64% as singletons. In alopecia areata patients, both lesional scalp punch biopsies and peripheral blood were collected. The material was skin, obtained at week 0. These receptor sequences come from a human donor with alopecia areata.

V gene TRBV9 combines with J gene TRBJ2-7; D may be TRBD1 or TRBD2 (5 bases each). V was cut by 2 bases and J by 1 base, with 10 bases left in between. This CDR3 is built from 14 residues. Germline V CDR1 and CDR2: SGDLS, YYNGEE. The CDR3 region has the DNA TGTGCCAGCAGCGTCCGGGACGGATCCTACGAGCAGTACTTC. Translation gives CASSVRDGSYEQYF.

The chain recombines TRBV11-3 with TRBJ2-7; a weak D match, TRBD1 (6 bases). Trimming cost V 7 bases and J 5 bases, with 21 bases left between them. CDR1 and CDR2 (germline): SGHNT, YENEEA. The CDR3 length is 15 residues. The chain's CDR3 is CASTYGWQGSDEQYF. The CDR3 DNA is TGTGCCAGCACCTACGGTTGGCAGGGGAGCGACGAGCAGTACTTC.